This TCR beta chain originates from a study of shared clonotypes between healthy human individuals. Notes on the study in general: Sorted-subset samples were not fully sequenced, rarefaction indicated. Donor scarcity curtailed the genetic and exposure-history diversity represented herein.

In the case of this clone: Its specificity is not known.

Assay used: immunoSEQ multiplex PCR; TCRdb lists only in-frame clones, some missing. Here the sample spans 2 million to 2.5 million clones, 90% to 96% being singletons. The V segment lost 0 bases and the J segment 2 bases; nucleotides outside the gene matches: 5. The CDR3 is 17 residues long. Germline values: CDR1 LNHNV, CDR2 YYDKDF (reference sequence). The donor population consisted of healthy HIV-negative adults with no recent acute infections or vaccinations. All of the donors resided in Nashville, Tennessee, and each was a Caucasian adult. The sample consisted of naive CD4+ T cells sorted from blood. Subset described: CD45RA+ positively selected. The TCR comes from a man younger than 30 in good health. The chain links TRBV15 to TRBJ2-3, with 10 nucleotides matching TRBD2. The CDR3 region is CATSRDGTSASTDTQYF. The CDR3 coding sequence is TGTGCCACCAGCAGAGACGGGACTAGCGCCTCCACAGATACGCAGTATTTT.